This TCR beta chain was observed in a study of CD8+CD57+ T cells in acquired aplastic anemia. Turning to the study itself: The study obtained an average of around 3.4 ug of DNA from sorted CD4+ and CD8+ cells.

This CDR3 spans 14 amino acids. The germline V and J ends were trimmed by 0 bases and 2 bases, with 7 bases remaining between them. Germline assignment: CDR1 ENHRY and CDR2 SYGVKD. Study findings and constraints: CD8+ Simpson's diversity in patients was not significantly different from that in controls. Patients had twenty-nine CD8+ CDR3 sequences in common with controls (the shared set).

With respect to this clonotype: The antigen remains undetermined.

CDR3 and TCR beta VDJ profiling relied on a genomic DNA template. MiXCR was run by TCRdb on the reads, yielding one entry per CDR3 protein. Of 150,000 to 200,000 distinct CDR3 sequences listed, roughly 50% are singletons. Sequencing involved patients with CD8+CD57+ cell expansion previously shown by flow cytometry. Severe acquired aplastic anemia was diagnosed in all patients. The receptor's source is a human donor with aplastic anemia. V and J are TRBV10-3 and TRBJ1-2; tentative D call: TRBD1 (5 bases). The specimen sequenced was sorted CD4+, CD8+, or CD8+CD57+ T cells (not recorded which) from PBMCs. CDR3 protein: CAISESRGNYGYTF. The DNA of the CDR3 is TGTGCCATCAGTGAGTCTCGGGGGAACTATGGCTACACCTTC.